Listed here are 2 T cell receptor beta chains from one sample, sequenced in a study of sequential checkpoint blockade in melanoma (dated by TCRdb to between 2019 and 2020). To prepare the library, the immunoSEQ multiplex PCR assay was applied. TCRdb retrieved this table from immuneACCESS and kept in-frame rearrangements only. Not all clones are present; in checked studies, unresolved V genes account for under half, and no reason is known for the remainder. Within this sample are over 10,000 clones, with less than 75% of them counted one time only. Roughly 23% of the sample goes to the ten largest clones. The intended sense of this specimen's treatment or condition label: randomized to nivolumab then ipilimumab (arm A) or the reverse (arm B). Sequenced here: CD8+ T cells sorted from blood (inferred from file names), sampled from a patient given nivolumab and ipilimumab in sequence. All receptors derive from a human donor with melanoma.

The J gene is TRBJ2-7, the V gene TRBV13; 8 bases line up with TRBD2. After removal of 3 bases from V and 5 bases from J, the junction contained 9 bases not matched to a gene. The CDR3 consists of 15 residues. Germline V gene sequence: CDR1 PRHDT, CDR2 FYEKMQ (reference sequence). CDR3 in amino acids: CASSFAGRGIDEQYF. For the CDR3, the DNA is TGTGCCAGCAGCTTCGCCGGGAGGGGAATCGACGAGCAGTACTTC.

This clone has just a few counts. The chain recombines TRBV9 with TRBJ2-5; TRBD2 matches at 10 bases. Germline CDR1 and CDR2: SGDLS and YYNGEE. The length of the CDR3 is 17 residues. With 0 bases clipped from V and 1 base from J, the junction kept 6 bases outside the gene matches. The CDR3 loop reads CASSVEGTSGVQETQYF. In nucleotides, the CDR3 is TGTGCCAGCAGCGTAGAGGGAACTAGCGGGGTCCAAGAGACCCAGTACTTC.